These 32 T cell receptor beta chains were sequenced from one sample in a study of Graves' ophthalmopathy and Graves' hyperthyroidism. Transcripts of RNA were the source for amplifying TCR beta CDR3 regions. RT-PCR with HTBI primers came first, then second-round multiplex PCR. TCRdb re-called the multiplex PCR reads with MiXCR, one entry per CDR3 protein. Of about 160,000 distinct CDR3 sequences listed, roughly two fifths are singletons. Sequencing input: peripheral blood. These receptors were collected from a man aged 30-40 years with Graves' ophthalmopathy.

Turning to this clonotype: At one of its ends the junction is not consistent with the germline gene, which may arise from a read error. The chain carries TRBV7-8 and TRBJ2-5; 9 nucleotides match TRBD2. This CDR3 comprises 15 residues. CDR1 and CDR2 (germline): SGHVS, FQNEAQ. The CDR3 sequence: CDSSLAAGGPETQYF. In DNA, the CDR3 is TGTGACAGCAGCTTAGCGGCGGGAGGGCCTGAGACCCAGTACTTC.

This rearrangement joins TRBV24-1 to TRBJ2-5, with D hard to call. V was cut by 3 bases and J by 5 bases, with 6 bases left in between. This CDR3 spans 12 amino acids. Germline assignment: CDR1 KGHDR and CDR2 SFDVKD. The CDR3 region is CATSDTTETQYF. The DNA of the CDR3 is TGTGCCACCAGTGATACAACTGAGACCCAGTACTTC.

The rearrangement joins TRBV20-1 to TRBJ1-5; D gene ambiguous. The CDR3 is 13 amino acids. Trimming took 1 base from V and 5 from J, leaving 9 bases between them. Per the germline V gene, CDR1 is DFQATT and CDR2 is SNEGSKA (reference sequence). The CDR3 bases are TGCAGTGCTAGAGGTCAGCTAGATCAGCCCCAGCATTTT. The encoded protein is CSARGQLDQPQHF.

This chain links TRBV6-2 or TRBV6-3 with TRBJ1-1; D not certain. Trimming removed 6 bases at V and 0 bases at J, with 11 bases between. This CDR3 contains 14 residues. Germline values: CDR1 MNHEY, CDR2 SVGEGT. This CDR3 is CASRGRTVNTEAFF. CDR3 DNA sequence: TGTGCCAGCAGGGGCCGGACCGTGAACACTGAAGCTTTCTTT.

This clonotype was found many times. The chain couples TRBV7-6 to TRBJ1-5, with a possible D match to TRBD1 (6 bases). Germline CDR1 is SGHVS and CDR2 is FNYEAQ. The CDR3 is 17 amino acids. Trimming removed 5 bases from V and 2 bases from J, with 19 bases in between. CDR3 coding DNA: TGTGCCAGCAGCGTGGGGTCCAGGGGTGGTGGCAATCAGCCCCAGCATTTT. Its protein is CASSVGSRGGGNQPQHF.

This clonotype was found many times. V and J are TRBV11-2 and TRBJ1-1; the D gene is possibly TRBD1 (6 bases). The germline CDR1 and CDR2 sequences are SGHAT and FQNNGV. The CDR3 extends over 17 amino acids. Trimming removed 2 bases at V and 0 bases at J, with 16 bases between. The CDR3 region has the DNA TGTGCCAGCAGCTTAAGTTCCGGGGGGCAGTTGAACACTGAAGCTTTCTTT. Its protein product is CASSLSSGGQLNTEAFF.

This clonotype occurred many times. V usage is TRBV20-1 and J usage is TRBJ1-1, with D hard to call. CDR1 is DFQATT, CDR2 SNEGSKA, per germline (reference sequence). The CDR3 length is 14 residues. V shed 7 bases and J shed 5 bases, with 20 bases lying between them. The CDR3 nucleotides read TGCAGTGTCTTGTTATTGGGAGGTGGGACTGAAGCTTTCTTT. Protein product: CSVLLLGGGTEAFF.

CDR3 loop: CASSTLAGGQETQYF. In DNA form, the CDR3 reads TGTGCCAGCAGTACGTTAGCGGGGGGGCAAGAGACCCAGTACTTC. The chain combines TRBV27 with TRBJ2-5; 11 bases are shared with TRBD2. The CDR3 consists of 15 residues. CDR1 is MNHEY and CDR2 is SMNVEV in the germline V gene (reference sequence). Trimming took 5 bases from V and 2 from J; bases not matched to a gene: 4.

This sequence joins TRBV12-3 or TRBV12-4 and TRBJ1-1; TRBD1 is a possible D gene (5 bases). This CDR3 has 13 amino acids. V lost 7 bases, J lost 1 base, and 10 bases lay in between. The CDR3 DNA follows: TGTGCCAGCATAAAGGGGCAGAACACTGAAGCTTTCTTT. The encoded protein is CASIKGQNTEAFF.

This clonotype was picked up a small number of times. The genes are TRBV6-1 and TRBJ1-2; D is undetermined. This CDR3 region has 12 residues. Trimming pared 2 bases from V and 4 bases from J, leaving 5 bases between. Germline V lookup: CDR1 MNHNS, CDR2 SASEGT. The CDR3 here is CASSEYGYGYTF. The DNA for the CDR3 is TGTGCCAGCAGTGAATACGGCTATGGCTACACCTTC.

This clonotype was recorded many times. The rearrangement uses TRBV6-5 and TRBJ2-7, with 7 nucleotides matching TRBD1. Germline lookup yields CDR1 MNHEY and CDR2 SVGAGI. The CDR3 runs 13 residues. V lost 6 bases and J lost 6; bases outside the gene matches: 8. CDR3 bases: TGTGCCAGCAGGGCGAAGGGGGCTAGCGAGCAGTACTTC. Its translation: CASRAKGASEQYF.

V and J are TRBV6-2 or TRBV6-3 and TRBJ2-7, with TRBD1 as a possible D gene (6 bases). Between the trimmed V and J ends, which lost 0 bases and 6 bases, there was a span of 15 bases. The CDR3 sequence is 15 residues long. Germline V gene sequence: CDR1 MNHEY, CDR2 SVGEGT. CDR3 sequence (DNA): TGTGCCAGCAGTTACTCGAGGGACACAGGGAGCGAGCAGTACTTC. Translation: CASSYSRDTGSEQYF.

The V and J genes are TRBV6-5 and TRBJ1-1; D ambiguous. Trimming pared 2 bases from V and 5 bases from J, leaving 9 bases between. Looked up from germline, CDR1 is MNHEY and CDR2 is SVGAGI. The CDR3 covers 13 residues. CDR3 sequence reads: CASSYVPRTEAFF. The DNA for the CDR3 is TGTGCCAGCAGTTACGTTCCAAGGACTGAAGCTTTCTTT.

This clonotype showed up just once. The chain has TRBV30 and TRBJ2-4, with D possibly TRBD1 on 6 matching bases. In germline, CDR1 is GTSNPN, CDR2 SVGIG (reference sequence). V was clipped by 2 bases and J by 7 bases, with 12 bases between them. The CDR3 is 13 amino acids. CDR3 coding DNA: TGTGCCTGGAGTCTTACAGGGCTGAACATTCAGTACTTC. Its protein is CAWSLTGLNIQYF.

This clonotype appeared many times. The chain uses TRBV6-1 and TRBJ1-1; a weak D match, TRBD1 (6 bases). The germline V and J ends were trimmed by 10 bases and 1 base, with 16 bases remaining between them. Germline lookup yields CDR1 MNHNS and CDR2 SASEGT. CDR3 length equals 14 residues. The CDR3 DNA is TGTGCCATCGCCCTGCAGGGGCCGAACACTGAAGCTTTCTTT. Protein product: CAIALQGPNTEAFF.

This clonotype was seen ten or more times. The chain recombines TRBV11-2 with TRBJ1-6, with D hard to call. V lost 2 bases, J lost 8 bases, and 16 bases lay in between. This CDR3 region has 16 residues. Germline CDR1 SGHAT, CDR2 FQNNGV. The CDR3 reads CASSLNSGGIDSPLHF. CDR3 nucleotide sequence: TGTGCCAGCAGCTTAAACTCAGGCGGGATAGATTCACCCCTCCACTTT.

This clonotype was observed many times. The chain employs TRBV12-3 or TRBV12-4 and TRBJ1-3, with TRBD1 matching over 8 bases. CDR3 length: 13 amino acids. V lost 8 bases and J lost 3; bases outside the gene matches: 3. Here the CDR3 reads CASRTGFGNTIYF. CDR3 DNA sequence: TGTGCCAGCCGGACAGGGTTTGGAAACACCATATATTTT.

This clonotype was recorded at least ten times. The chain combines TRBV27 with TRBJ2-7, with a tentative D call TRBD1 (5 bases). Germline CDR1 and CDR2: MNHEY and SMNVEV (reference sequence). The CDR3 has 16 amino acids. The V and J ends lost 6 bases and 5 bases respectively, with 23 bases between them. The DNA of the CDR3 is TGTGCCAGCAGGCCACCTGGGTGGGGCCGCTTGAACGAGCAGTACTTC. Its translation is CASRPPGWGRLNEQYF.

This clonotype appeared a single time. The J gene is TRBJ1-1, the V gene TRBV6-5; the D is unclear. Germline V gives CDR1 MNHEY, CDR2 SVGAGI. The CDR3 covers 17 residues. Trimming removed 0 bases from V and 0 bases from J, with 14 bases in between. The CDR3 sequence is CASSYSMDGPMNTEAFF. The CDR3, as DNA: TGTGCCAGCAGTTACTCGATGGATGGACCTATGAACACTGAAGCTTTCTTT.

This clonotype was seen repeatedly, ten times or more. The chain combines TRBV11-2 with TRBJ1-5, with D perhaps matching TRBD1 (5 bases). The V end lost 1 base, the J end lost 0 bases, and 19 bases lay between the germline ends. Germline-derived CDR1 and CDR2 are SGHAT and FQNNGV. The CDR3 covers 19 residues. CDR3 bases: TGTGCCAGCAGCTTAGGGGTATGGTTGGGGGATGATAGCAATCAGCCCCAGCATTTT. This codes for CASSLGVWLGDDSNQPQHF.

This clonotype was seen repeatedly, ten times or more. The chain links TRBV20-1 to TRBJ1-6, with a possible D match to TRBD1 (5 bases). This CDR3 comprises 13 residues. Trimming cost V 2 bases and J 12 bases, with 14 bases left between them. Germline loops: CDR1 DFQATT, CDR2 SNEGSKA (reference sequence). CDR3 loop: CSARQGAVRPLHF. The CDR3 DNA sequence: TGCAGTGCTAGACAGGGAGCTGTTCGACCCCTCCACTTT.

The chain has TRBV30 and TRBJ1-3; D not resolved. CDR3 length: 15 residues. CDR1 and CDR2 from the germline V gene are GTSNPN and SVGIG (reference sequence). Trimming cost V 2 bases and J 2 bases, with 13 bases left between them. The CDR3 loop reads CAWSPIDITGNTIYF. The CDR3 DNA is TGTGCCTGGAGTCCTATCGACATAACTGGAAACACCATATATTTT.

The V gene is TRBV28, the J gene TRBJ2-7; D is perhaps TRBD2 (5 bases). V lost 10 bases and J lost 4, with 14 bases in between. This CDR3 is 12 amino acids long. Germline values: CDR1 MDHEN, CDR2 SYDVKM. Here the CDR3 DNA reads TGTGCCACAGAGGGATACAAATACGAGCAGTACTTC. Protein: CATEGYKYEQYF. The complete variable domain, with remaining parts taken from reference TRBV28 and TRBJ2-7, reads DVKVTQSSRYLVKRTGEKVFLECVQDMDHENMFWYRQDPGLGLRLIYFSYDVKMKEKGDIPEGYSVSREKKERFSLILESASTNQTSMYLCATEGYKYEQYFGPGTRLTVT.

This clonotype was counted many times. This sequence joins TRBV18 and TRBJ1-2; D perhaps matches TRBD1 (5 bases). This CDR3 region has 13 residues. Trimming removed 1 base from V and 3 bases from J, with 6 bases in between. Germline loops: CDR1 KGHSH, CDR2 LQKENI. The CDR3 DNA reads TGTGCCAGCTCACCACAAGGGGACTATGGCTACACCTTC. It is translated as CASSPQGDYGYTF.

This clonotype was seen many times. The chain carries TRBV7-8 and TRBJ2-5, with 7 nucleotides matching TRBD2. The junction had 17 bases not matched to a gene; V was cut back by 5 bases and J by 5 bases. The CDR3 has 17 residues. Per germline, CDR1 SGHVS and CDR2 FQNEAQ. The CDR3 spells CASSKSHTTSSGETQYF. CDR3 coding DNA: TGTGCCAGCAGCAAGTCCCACACGACTAGCTCGGGGGAGACCCAGTACTTC.

In nucleotides, the CDR3 is TGTGCCAGCAGCCCGAGGGGGACAGGCATCTACGAGCAGTACTTC. It codes for CASSPRGTGIYEQYF. The V call is TRBV28, the J call TRBJ2-7; TRBD1 aligns across 8 bases. This CDR3 spans 15 amino acids. Germline V CDR1 and CDR2: MDHEN, SYDVKM. Unmatched junction bases numbered 10, after V lost 6 bases and J lost 3 bases.

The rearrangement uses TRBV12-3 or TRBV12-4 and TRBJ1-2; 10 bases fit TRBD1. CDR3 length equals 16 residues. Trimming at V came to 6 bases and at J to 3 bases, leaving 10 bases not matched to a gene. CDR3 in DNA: TGTGCCAGCAGCCCGGACAGGGGGGAACATCACTATGGCTACACCTTC. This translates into CASSPDRGEHHYGYTF.

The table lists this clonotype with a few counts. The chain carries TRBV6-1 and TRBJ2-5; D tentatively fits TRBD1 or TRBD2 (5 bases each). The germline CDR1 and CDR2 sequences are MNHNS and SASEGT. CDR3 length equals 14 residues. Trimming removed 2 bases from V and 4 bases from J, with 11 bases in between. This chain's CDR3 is CASSEYGAAETQYF. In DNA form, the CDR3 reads TGTGCCAGCAGTGAATACGGGGCGGCAGAGACCCAGTACTTC.

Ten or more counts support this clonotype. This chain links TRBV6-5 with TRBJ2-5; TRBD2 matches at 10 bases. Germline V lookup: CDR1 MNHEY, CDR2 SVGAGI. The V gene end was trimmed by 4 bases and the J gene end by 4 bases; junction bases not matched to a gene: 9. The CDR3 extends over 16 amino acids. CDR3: CASSSVAGGWRETQYF. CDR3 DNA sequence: TGTGCCAGCAGTTCCGTAGCGGGAGGCTGGCGAGAGACCCAGTACTTC.

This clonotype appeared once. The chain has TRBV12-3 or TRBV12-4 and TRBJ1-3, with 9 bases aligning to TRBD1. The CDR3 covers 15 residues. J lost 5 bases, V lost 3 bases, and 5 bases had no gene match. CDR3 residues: CASSFNRGLRNTIYF. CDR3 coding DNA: TGTGCCAGCAGTTTTAACAGGGGGCTCAGAAACACCATATATTTT.

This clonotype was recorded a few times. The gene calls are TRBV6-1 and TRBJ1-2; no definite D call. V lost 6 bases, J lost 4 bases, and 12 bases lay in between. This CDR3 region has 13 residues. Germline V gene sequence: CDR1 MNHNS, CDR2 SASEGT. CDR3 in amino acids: CASRERGIYGYTF. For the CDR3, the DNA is TGTGCCAGCAGAGAAAGAGGGATCTATGGCTACACCTTC.

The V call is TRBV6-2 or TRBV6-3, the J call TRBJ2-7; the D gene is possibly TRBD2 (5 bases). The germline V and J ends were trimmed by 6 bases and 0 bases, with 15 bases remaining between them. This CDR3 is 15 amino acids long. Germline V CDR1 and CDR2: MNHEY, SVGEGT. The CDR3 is CASSRDEGSSYEQYF. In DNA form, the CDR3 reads TGTGCCAGCAGCCGAGATGAGGGAAGCTCCTACGAGCAGTACTTC.